This T cell receptor beta chain was sequenced during a study of vaccination and CD4 T cells after COVID-19. Background on the study: The convalescent population consisted of six males and four females, two of whom were of Hispanic ethnicity.

TCRdb used MiXCR to reprocess the PCR reads, holding one entry per CDR3 protein. The data hold some 21,000 distinct CDR3 sequences, with 58% observed a single time. Trimming at V came to 1 base and at J to 4 bases, leaving 5 bases not matched to a gene. The CDR3 extends over 17 amino acids. From germline, CDR1 is LNHNV and CDR2 YYDKDF (reference sequence). This clonotype has just one count. The sequence was obtained from a human donor who had recovered from COVID-19. The chain combines TRBV15 with TRBJ2-1; TRBD2 matches 12 bases. Sample: CD4+ T cells from blood, taken before SARS-CoV-2 vaccination. CDR3 in amino acids: CATSRVRGLAGYNEQFF. The CDR3 DNA sequence: TGTGCCACCAGCAGAGTAAGAGGACTAGCGGGGTACAATGAGCAGTTCTTC.